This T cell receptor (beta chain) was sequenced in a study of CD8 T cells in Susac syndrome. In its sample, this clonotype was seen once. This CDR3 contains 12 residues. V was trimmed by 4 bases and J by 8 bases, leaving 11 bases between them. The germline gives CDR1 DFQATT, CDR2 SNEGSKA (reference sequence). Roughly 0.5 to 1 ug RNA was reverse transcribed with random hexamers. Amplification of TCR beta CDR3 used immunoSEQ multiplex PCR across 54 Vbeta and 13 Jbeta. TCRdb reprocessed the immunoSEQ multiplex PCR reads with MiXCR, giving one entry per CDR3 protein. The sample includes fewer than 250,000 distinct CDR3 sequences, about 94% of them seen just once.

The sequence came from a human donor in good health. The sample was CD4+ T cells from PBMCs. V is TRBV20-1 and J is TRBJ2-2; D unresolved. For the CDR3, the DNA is TGCAGTGCTAAGGGCTACCGGGGGGAGCTGTTTTTT. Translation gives CSAKGYRGELFF.